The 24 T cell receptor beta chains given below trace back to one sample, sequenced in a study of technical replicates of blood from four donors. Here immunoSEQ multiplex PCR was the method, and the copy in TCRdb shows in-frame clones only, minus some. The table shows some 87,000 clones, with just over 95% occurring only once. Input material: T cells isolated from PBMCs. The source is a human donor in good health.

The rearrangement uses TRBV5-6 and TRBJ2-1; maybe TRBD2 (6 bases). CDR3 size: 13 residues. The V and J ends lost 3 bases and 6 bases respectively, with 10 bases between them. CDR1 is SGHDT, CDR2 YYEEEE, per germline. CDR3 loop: CASSWQTSNEQFF. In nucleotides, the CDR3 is TGTGCCAGCAGCTGGCAGACTAGCAATGAGCAGTTCTTC.

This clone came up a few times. The CDR3: CASSYSSPDTSGAFF. The CDR3 DNA follows: TGTGCCAGCAGTTACTCCAGCCCTGACACAAGTGGAGCTTTCTTT. The V gene is TRBV6-5, the J gene TRBJ1-1; D is undetermined. This CDR3 has 15 amino acids. Deletions cut 0 bases from V and 10 bases from J, with 18 bases between. Germline-derived CDR1 and CDR2 are MNHEY and SVGAGI.

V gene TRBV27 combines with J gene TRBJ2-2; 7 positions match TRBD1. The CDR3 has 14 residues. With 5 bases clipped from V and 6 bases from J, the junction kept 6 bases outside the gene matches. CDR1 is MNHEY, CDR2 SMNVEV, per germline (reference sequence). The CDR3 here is CASSIQGNAGELFF. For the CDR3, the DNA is TGTGCCAGCAGTATACAGGGGAATGCCGGGGAGCTGTTTTTT.

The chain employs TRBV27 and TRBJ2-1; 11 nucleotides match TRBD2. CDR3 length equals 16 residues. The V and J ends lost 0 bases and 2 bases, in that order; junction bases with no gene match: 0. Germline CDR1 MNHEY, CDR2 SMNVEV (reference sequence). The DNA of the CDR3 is TGTGCCAGCAGTTTATCGACTAGCGGGACCTACAATGAGCAGTTCTTC. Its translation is CASSLSTSGTYNEQFF.

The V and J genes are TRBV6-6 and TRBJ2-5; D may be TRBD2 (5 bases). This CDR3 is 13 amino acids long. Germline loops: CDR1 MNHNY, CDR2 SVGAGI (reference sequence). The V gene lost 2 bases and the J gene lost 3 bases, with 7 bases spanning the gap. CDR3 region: CASSYEGEETQYF. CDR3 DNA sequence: TGTGCCAGCAGTTACGAGGGTGAAGAGACCCAGTACTTC.

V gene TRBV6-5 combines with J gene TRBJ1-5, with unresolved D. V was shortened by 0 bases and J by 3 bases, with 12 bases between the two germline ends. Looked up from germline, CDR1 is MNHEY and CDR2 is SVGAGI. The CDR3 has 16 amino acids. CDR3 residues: CASSYSATGINQPQHF. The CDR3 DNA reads TGTGCCAGCAGTTACTCTGCGACGGGTATCAATCAGCCCCAGCATTTT.

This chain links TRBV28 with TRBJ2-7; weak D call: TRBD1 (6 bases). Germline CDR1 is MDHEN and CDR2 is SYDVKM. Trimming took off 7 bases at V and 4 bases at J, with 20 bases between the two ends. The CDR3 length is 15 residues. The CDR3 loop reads CASNNYRAMKYEQYF. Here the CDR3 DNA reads TGTGCCAGCAACAATTACAGGGCCATGAAATACGAGCAGTACTTC.

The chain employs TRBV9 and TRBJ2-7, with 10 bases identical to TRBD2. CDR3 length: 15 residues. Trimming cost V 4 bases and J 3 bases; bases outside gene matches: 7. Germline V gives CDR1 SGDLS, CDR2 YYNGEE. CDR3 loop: CASSQGLAEIYEQYF. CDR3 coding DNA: TGTGCCAGCAGCCAAGGACTAGCGGAAATCTACGAGCAGTACTTC.

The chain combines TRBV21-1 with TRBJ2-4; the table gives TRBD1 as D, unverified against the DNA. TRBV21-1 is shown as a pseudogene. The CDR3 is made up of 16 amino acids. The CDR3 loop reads CASSRKQGLAKNIQYF. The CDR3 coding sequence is TGTGCCAGCAGTCGTAAACAGGGGTTAGCCAAAAACATTCAGTACTTC.

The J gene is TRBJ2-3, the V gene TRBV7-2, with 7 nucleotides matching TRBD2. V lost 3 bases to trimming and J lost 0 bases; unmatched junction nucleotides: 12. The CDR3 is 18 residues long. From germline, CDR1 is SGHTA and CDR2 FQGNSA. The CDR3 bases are TGTGCCAGCAGCTTTTCCCGGGAGGCCGGGCGTAGCACAGATACGCAGTATTTT. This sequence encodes CASSFSREAGRSTDTQYF.

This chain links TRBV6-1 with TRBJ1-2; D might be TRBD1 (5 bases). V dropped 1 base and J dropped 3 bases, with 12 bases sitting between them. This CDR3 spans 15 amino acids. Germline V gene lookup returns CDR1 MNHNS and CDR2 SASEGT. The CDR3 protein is CASSEVEAGYYGYTF. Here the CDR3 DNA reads TGTGCCAGCAGTGAAGTCGAGGCAGGGTACTATGGCTACACCTTC.

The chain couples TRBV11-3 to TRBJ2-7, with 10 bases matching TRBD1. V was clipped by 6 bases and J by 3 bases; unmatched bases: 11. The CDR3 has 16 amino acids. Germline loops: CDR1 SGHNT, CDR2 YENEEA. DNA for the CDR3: TGTGCCAGCAGTTATCGCGCCGGGACAGGGGTCTACGAGCAGTACTTC. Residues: CASSYRAGTGVYEQYF.

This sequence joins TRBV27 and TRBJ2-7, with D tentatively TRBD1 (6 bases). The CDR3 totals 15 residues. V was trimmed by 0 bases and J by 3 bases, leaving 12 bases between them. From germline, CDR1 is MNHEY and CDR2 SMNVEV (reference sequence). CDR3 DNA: TGTGCCAGCAGTTTATCGCCAGGGGAAGGCTACGAGCAGTACTTC. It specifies CASSLSPGEGYEQYF.

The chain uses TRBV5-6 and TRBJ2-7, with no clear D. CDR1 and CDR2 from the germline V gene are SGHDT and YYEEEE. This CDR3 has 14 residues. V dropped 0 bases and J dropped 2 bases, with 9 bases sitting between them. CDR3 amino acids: CASSLGLDTYEQYF. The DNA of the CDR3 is TGTGCCAGCAGCTTGGGACTGGATACCTACGAGCAGTACTTC.

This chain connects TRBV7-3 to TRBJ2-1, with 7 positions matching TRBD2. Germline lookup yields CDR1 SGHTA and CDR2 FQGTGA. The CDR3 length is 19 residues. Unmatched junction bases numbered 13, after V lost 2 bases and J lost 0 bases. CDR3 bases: TGTGCCAGCAGCTTAGGGGTCGTGGGAGGGGAGTCCTCCTACAATGAGCAGTTCTTC. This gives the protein CASSLGVVGGESSYNEQFF.

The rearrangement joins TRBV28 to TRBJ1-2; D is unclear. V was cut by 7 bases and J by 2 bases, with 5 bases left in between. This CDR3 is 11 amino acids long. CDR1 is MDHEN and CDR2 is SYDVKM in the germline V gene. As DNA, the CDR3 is TGTGCCAGCACAAAAAACTATGGCTACACCTTC. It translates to CASTKNYGYTF.

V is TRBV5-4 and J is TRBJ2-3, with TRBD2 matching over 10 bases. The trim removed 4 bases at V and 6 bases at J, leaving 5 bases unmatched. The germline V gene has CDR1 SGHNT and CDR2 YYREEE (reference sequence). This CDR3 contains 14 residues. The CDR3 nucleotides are TGTGCCAGCAGCCAAGGACTAGCGGTCGATACGCAGTATTTT. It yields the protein CASSQGLAVDTQYF.

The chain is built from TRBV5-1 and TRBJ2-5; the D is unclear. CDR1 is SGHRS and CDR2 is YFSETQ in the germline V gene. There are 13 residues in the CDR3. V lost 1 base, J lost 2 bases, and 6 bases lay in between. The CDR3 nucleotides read TGCGCCAGCAGCTTGTCCAATCAAGAGACCCAGTACTTC. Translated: CASSLSNQETQYF.

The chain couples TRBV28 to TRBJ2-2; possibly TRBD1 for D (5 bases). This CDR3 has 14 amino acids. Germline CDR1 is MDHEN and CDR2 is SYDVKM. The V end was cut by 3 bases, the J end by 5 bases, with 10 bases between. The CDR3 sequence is CASSFRGRTGELFF. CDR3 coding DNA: TGTGCCAGCAGTTTTAGGGGAAGGACCGGGGAGCTGTTTTTT.

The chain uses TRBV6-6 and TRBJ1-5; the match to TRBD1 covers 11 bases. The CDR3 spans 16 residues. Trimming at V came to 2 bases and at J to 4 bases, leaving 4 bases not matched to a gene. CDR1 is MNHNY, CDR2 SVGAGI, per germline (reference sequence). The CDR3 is CASSYLRDRGNQPQHF. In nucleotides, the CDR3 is TGTGCCAGCAGTTACCTCCGGGACAGGGGGAATCAGCCCCAGCATTTT.

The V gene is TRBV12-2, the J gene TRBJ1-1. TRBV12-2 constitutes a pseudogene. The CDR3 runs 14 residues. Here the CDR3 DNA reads TGTGCAAGTCGCTCCCGCGGGGGACACACTGAAGCTTTCTTT. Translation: CASRSRGGHTEAFF.

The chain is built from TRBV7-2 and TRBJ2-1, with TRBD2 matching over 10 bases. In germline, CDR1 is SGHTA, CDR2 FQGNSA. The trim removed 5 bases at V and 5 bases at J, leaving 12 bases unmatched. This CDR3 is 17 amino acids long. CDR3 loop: CASSPSLPGLADNEQFF. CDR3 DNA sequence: TGTGCCAGCAGCCCTTCCCTCCCAGGACTAGCGGACAATGAGCAGTTCTTC.

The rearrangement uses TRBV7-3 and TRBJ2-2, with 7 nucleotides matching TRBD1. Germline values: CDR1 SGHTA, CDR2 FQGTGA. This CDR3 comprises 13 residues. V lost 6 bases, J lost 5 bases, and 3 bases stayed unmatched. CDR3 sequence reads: CASRPGQTGELFF. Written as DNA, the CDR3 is TGTGCCAGCAGGCCGGGACAGACCGGGGAGCTGTTTTTT.

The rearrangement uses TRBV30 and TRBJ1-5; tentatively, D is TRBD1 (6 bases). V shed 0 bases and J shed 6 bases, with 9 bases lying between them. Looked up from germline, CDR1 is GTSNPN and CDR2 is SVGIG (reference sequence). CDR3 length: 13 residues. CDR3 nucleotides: TGTGCCTGGAGTGTTCAGGGGAGTCAGCCCCAGCATTTT. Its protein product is CAWSVQGSQPQHF.